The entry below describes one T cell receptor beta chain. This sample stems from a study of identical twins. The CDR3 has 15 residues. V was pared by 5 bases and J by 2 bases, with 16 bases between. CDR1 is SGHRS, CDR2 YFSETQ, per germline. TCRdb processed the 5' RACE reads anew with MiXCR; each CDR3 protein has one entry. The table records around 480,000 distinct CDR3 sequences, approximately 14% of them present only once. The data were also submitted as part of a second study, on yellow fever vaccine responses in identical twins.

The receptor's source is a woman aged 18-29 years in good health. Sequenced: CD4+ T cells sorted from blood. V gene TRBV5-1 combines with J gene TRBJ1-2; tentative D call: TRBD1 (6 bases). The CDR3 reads CASRREGGNNYGYTF. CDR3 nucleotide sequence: TGCGCCAGCAGGAGGGAAGGGGGGAACAACTATGGCTACACCTTC. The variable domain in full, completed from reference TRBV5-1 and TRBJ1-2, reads KAGVTQTPRYLIKTRGQQVTLSCSPISGHRSVSWYQQTPGQGLQFLFEYFSETQRNKGNFPGRFSGRQFSNSRSEMNVSTLELGDSALYLCASRREGGNNYGYTFGSGTRLTVV.